These T cell receptor beta chains were read from a single sample in a study of T cell changes during pregnancy in multiple sclerosis. This table comes from immunoSEQ multiplex PCR, and its TCRdb copy is limited to in-frame clones, with some not included. The sample contains more than 9,000 clones, roughly 91% of which appear only once. Material: CD8+ T cells from peripheral blood mononuclear cells, obtained in the first trimester of pregnancy. The receptors here all came from a female donor in good health, enrolled as a control in a pregnancy study. The CDR3 runs from the conserved cysteine through the conserved F or W. Each record gives: V gene, clone size, J gene, D gene, CDR3 length, CDR3 DNA, CDR3 protein. The D gene is left open where the match is weak. Size tells how often a clone was seen (once, few, many) or the class of an expanded clone, and some rows leave it out.

>TRBV2|.|TRBJ1-5|.|14
TGTGCCAGCAGTGAATTAGATAGCAATCAGCCCCAGCATTTT
CASSELDSNQPQHF
>TRBV30|medium-sized|TRBJ2-5|.|13
TGTGCCTGGAGTTGGACAACCCAAGAGACCCAGTACTTC
CAWSWTTQETQYF
>TRBV27|.|TRBJ2-7|TRBD1|14
TGTGCCAGCAGTTCGGGACAGGGCATCTACGAGCAGTACTTC
CASSSGQGIYEQYF
>TRBV6-4|.|TRBJ2-2|.|14
TGTGCCAGCAGTGACTCGGACAGCACCGGGGAGCTGTTTTTT
CASSDSDSTGELFF
>TRBV7-9|.|TRBJ1-1|.|16
TGTGCCAGCAGCTTTGCGAGAGCGGGGGGGAACACTGAAGCTTTCTTT
CASSFARAGGNTEAFF
>TRBV6-5|.|TRBJ2-2|TRBD1|14
TGTGCCAGCGGGGACAGGGGGCGAACCGGGGAGCTGTTTTTT
CASGDRGRTGELFF
>TRBV11-2|.|TRBJ2-7|.|16
TGTGCCAGCAGCTTGTACTCAGGGGAGGGGGTCTACGAGCAGTACTTC
CASSLYSGEGVYEQYF
>TRBV6-4|.|TRBJ2-2|.|13
TGTGCCAGCATCGCGGGGTCAACCGGGGAGCTGTTTTTT
CASIAGSTGELFF
>TRBV6-4|medium-sized|TRBJ2-5|.|14
TGTGCCAGCAGTCCACAGGGTGGACAAGAGACCCAGTACTTC
CASSPQGGQETQYF
>TRBV4-3|.|TRBJ1-1|TRBD1|17
TGCGCCAGCAGCCCAGACAGGGCCCTACCCCTGAACACTGAAGCTTTCTTT
CASSPDRALPLNTEAFF
>TRBV7-9|.|TRBJ1-1|TRBD1|17
TGTGCCAGCAGCTTAACAGGGGACCGACGATTAGACACTGAAGCTTTCTTT
CASSLTGDRRLDTEAFF
>TRBV4-3|.|TRBJ2-7|TRBD1|16
TGCGCCAGCAGCCAAGAAACCGGGACAGGGGGCTACGAGCAGTACTTC
CASSQETGTGGYEQYF
>TRBV7-2|.|TRBJ2-7|TRBD1|15
TGTGCCAGCAGCTTAGACGGGACAGGGGGCTACGAGCAGTACTTC
CASSLDGTGGYEQYF
>TRBV7-9|.|TRBJ2-7|.|16
TGTGCCAGCAGCTCGGACACTCCCAAGGTTCTCTACGAGCAGTACTTC
CASSSDTPKVLYEQYF
>TRBV5-1|.|TRBJ1-3|.|14
TGCGCCAGCACTCAGGACATAAATGGAAACACCATATATTTT
CASTQDINGNTIYF
>TRBV6-1|.|TRBJ2-5|TRBD2|15
TGTGCCAGCGGGGAACTAGCGGGGGTTCAAGAGACCCAGTACTTC
CASGELAGVQETQYF
>TRBV7-6|.|TRBJ2-7|TRBD2|13
TGTGCCAGCAGCCCCGGGACTAGCTCCGAGCAGTACTTC
CASSPGTSSEQYF
>TRBV27|.|TRBJ2-5|.|13
TGTGCCAGCAACCAAGCGGGTAAAGAGACCCAGTACTTC
CASNQAGKETQYF
>TRBV4-3|.|TRBJ2-7|.|14
TGCGCCAGCAGCCAAGAGGCGGAGAGTCCAGAGCAGTACTTC
CASSQEAESPEQYF
>TRBV5-6|.|TRBJ2-7|.|15
TGTGCCAGCAGCGTTTCCGGGACTCAGGTCTACGAGCAGTACTTC
CASSVSGTQVYEQYF
>TRBV4-2|.|TRBJ2-7|.|15
TGTGCCAGCAGCCAAGAGCCTAGCGAAGCCTACGAGCAGTACTTC
CASSQEPSEAYEQYF
>TRBV27|.|TRBJ2-7|TRBD2|14
TGTGCCAGCTGGGGGGGGGTACGGTCCTACGAGCAGTACTTC
CASWGGVRSYEQYF
>TRBV2|.|TRBJ2-3|TRBD2|19
TGTGCCAGCAGAACCTCTTGGATAGCGGGGGTGCCTAGCACAGATACGCAGTATTTT
CASRTSWIAGVPSTDTQYF
>TRBV27|.|TRBJ1-1|.|12
TGTGCCAGCAGTGTTGCAGGTACTGAAGCTTTCTTT
CASSVAGTEAFF
>TRBV7-2|.|TRBJ2-7|TRBD1|17
TGTGCCAGCAGCCTTTTCGCCGGGACAGGCTACTTCAGCGAGCAGTACTTC
CASSLFAGTGYFSEQYF
>TRBV6-6|.|TRBJ1-5|.|16
TGTGCCAGCAGCTCCAGAGTCGGGGGTAACAATCAGCCCCAGCATTTT
CASSSRVGGNNQPQHF
>TRBV9|.|TRBJ2-1|TRBD2|15
TGTGCCAGCAGCGCCGGGGGGAAATCCTACAATGAGCAGTTCTTC
CASSAGGKSYNEQFF
>TRBV2|.|TRBJ1-3|.|13
TGTGCCAGCAGTGGAGGCTCTGGAAACACCATATATTTT
CASSGGSGNTIYF
>TRBV9|.|TRBJ1-2|TRBD1|13
TGTGCCAGCAGCGAAGGGGGCAGCTATGGCTACACCTTC
CASSEGGSYGYTF
>TRBV27|.|TRBJ1-6|.|13
TGTGCCAGCAGCGGGACAAGCAATTCACCCCTCCACTTT
CASSGTSNSPLHF
>TRBV29-1|.|TRBJ1-2|TRBD1|14
TGCAGCGTTGAAGAGGGAGGACAGGGGTTCGGCTACACCTTC
CSVEEGGQGFGYTF
>TRBV5-6|.|TRBJ2-1|.|19
TGTGCCAGCAGCTTCAGGGACAAGCAGGACTTTCACACCTACAATGAGCAGTTCTTC
CASSFRDKQDFHTYNEQFF
>TRBV27|.|TRBJ2-1|TRBD2|14
TGTGCCAGCAGTCAGGGGACTAGCGGGGTCGAGCAGTTCTTC
CASSQGTSGVEQFF
>TRBV4-3|.|TRBJ2-1|.|16
TGCGCCAGCAGCCAAGAGATGAGTGAGCCCTACAATGAGCAGTTCTTC
CASSQEMSEPYNEQFF
>TRBV7-9|.|TRBJ2-7|.|18
TGTGCCAGCAGCTTAGCCAGGAACGTCAGAGTCTTAGATTACGAGCAGTACTTC
CASSLARNVRVLDYEQYF
>TRBV9|.|TRBJ2-1|.|16
TGTGCCAGCAGCGGCGGATTGGGTGGCTCCTACAATGAGCAGTTCTTC
CASSGGLGGSYNEQFF
>TRBV4-3|.|TRBJ2-5|TRBD2|16
TGCGCCAGCAGCCAAGAGCCAGCGGGGGGGCAAGAGACCCAGTACTTC
CASSQEPAGGQETQYF
>TRBV27|.|TRBJ1-2|.|16
TGTGCCAGCAGTTTCCTTATCGGGGACACTTTATATGGCTACACCTTC
CASSFLIGDTLYGYTF
>TRBV9|.|TRBJ2-1|TRBD1|16
TGTGCCAGCAGCGTTTCCGGGACAGGGCTTTACAATGAGCAGTTCTTC
CASSVSGTGLYNEQFF
>TRBV27|.|TRBJ2-7|.|12
TGTGCCTGCGGACAGCCGACCTACGAGCAGTACTTC
CACGQPTYEQYF
>TRBV4-2|.|TRBJ2-7|TRBD2|17
TGTGCCAGCAGCCAAGATGGAGCGGGGGGGCCCTCCTACGAGCAGTACTTC
CASSQDGAGGPSYEQYF
>TRBV4-3|.|TRBJ2-3|TRBD2|16
TGCGCCAGCAGCCAAGAAGCTAGCGGGGCCACAGATACGCAGTATTTT
CASSQEASGATDTQYF
>TRBV7-9|.|TRBJ2-5|.|15
TGTGCCAGCAGCCCATCAGGCAGCCAACAAGAGACCCAGTACTTC
CASSPSGSQQETQYF
>TRBV7-8|.|TRBJ2-5|TRBD2|18
TGTGCCAGCAGTTACCAACTAGCGGGAGCCGAGTACCAAGAGACCCAGTACTTC
CASSYQLAGAEYQETQYF
>TRBV7-9|.|TRBJ2-3|TRBD2|15
TGTGCCAGCAGCTTGGTAGCGGGGAGCACAGATACGCAGTATTTT
CASSLVAGSTDTQYF
>TRBV27|.|TRBJ1-5|.|13
TGTGCCAGCTCTGACAGCTCCAATCAGCCCCAGCATTTT
CASSDSSNQPQHF
>TRBV13|.|TRBJ2-2|.|16
TGTGCCAGCAGCTTAGAGGGACACCGTCCGGCCGGGGAGCTGTTTTTT
CASSLEGHRPAGELFF
>TRBV4-2|.|TRBJ1-6|.|16
TGTGCCAGCAGCCAATGGTGGACAGCCTACTATTCACCCCTCCACTTT
CASSQWWTAYYSPLHF
>TRBV29-1|once|TRBJ2-1|.|16
TGCAGCGTTGCCGCTAGTGGGGGAGGCGTTTTCAATGAGCAGTTCTTC
CSVAASGGGVFNEQFF
>TRBV7-2|.|TRBJ2-7|TRBD1|14
TGTGCCAGCAGCGTCGGGACAGGCCCCCACGAGCAGTACTTC
CASSVGTGPHEQYF
>TRBV5-1|.|TRBJ1-5|.|20
TGCGCCAGCAGCGGGGCGAGCAGGGGCCGCAGCGGACCAATTAATCAGCCCCAGCATTTT
CASSGASRGRSGPINQPQHF
>TRBV16|.|TRBJ2-1|TRBD2|14
TGTGCCAGCAGCCACTCGGGGGGGTGGTATGAGCAGTTCTTC
CASSHSGGWYEQFF
>TRBV4-3|.|TRBJ2-3|TRBD2|17
TGCGCCAGCAGCCGCCGAAGGCCTAGCGGGGGGACTGATACGCAGTATTTT
CASSRRRPSGGTDTQYF